This entry lists 21 T cell receptor beta chains sequenced from one sample in a study of blood T cells in healthy people across ages. Alongside a J-beta primer mix, a sample-barcoded 5' primer served in a second PCR lasting 7 to 11 cycles. From the 5' RACE reads, TCRdb called clonotypes with MiXCR, one entry per CDR3 protein. The sample has 1.5 million to 2 million distinct CDR3 sequences; 28% are singletons. The sequencing input was blood. Receptors originate from a woman in her 30s in good health.

This chain links TRBV20-1 with TRBJ2-7, with TRBD1 identical over 7 bases. There are 13 residues in the CDR3. V dropped 4 bases and J dropped 4; count of bases not matched to a gene: 7. Germline CDR1 is DFQATT and CDR2 is SNEGSKA (reference sequence). The CDR3 loop reads CSAIVGGRYEQYF. The DNA of the CDR3 is TGCAGTGCTATTGTAGGGGGCCGATACGAGCAGTACTTC.

The V and J genes are TRBV5-1 and TRBJ1-1; D perhaps matches TRBD1 (5 bases). Germline V lookup: CDR1 SGHRS, CDR2 YFSETQ. V lost 0 bases to trimming and J lost 2 bases, with 17 bases between them. The CDR3 loop spans 17 amino acids. In DNA form, the CDR3 reads TGCGCCAGCAGCTTGGACAACTTCCCTAGGGGTAACACTGAAGCTTTCTTT. Its translation: CASSLDNFPRGNTEAFF.

The chain carries TRBV11-1 and TRBJ1-4; the D is unclear. Per germline, CDR1 SGHAT and CDR2 FQDESV (reference sequence). V lost 5 bases and J 7 bases, leaving 14 bases between the germline ends. The CDR3 is made up of 14 amino acids. CDR3 amino acids: CASSTSVAGEKLFF. For the CDR3, the DNA is TGTGCCAGCAGCACCAGCGTAGCAGGTGAAAAACTGTTTTTT. Using reference TRBV11-1 and TRBJ1-4 for the parts outside the CDR3, the full variable domain is EAEVAQSPRYKITEKSQAVAFWCDPISGHATLYWYRQILGQGPELLVQFQDESVVDDSQLPKDRFSAERLKGVDSTLKIQPAELGDSAMYLCASSTSVAGEKLFFGSGTQLSVL.

This clonotype turned up a few times. V usage is TRBV24-1 and J usage is TRBJ2-5, with 10 bases that match TRBD1. This CDR3 is 16 amino acids long. The V and J ends lost 3 bases and 1 base, in that order; junction bases with no gene match: 4. Germline lookup yields CDR1 KGHDR and CDR2 SFDVKD. The CDR3 loop reads CATSDPRTGGQETQYF. The CDR3, as DNA: TGTGCCACCAGTGATCCAAGGACAGGGGGCCAAGAGACCCAGTACTTC.

The chain links TRBV20-1 to TRBJ2-2; 11 bases are a match to TRBD2. Germline trimming cut 2 bases from V and 6 bases from J; bases unmatched to any gene: 17. There are 19 residues in the CDR3. Germline V gene lookup returns CDR1 DFQATT and CDR2 SNEGSKA (reference sequence). CDR3 protein: CSARKGLLAGDRGAGELFF. CDR3 bases: TGCAGTGCTAGAAAGGGATTACTAGCGGGAGATAGGGGAGCCGGGGAGCTGTTTTTT.

A note on this clonotype: At one boundary the junction diverges from the germline segment, which might be a read error. The V call is TRBV12-3 or TRBV12-4, the J call TRBJ2-3, with D possibly matching TRBD2 (7 bases). CDR3 length: 14 residues. The CDR3 DNA sequence: TGTGCCAGCGCGGATGGCGGGGGCACAGATACGCGGTATTTT. This encodes CASADGGGTDTRYF.

In this sample, this clonotype turned up a few times. V is TRBV11-3 and J is TRBJ2-5; a weak D match, TRBD2 (6 bases). The CDR3 is 16 residues long. V shed 1 base and J shed 5 bases, with 17 bases lying between them. The germline V gene has CDR1 SGHNT and CDR2 YENEEA. The CDR3 bases are TGTGCCAGCAGCTTAGGAGGGGACTCCCTAAGGGAGACCCAGTACTTC. This gives the protein CASSLGGDSLRETQYF.

To note about this clonotype: Without the conserved terminal phenylalanine or tryptophan, this CDR3 likely stems from a read error. V usage is TRBV6-1 and J usage is TRBJ2-5; 7 bases agree with TRBD2. Germline V lookup: CDR1 MNHNS, CDR2 SASEGT. V dropped 2 bases and J dropped 11; count of bases not matched to a gene: 11. This CDR3 comprises 14 residues. CDR3 protein: CASSELGGRGEQYC. CDR3 in DNA: TGTGCCAGCAGTGAACTTGGCGGGAGAGGTGAGCAGTACTGC.

The rearrangement uses TRBV6-5 and TRBJ2-7; D may correspond to TRBD1 or TRBD2 (6 bases each). The CDR3 is 14 residues long. Germline-derived CDR1 and CDR2 are MNHEY and SVGAGI. Trimming shortened V by 3 bases and J by 4 bases, and 13 bases separated the two germline ends. The CDR3 sequence is CASSYRGPEYEQYF. In DNA, the CDR3 is TGTGCCAGCAGTTATCGGGGGCCCGAGTACGAGCAGTACTTC.

This clonotype has ten or more counts. V gene TRBV10-2 combines with J gene TRBJ2-7; D may match TRBD1 or TRBD2 (5 bases each). This CDR3 spans 13 amino acids. V was clipped by 7 bases and J by 3 bases, with 13 bases between them. Germline V CDR1 and CDR2: WSHSY, SAAADI. In nucleotides, the CDR3 is TGCGCCAGCACCCCGGGACCACTCTACGAGCAGTACTTC. This translates into CASTPGPLYEQYF.

For this clonotype: A far larger clone is one nucleotide away, so this likely arose from a read error. The rearrangement joins TRBV7-2 to TRBJ2-7, with 9 positions matching TRBD1. The CDR3 runs to 14 residues. Germline loops: CDR1 SGHTA, CDR2 FQGNSA. The J segment lost 3 bases and the V segment lost 3 bases, leaving 3 bases of the junction unmatched. CDR3 sequence: CASSFGQGCYEQYF. The CDR3, as DNA: TGTGCCAGCAGCTTCGGACAGGGGTGCTACGAGCAGTACTTC.

This clonotype appeared a few times. The chain combines TRBV6-5 with TRBJ2-1, with 11 nucleotides matching TRBD1. The CDR3 has 16 residues. Germline trimming cut 4 bases from V and 2 bases from J; bases unmatched to any gene: 4. The germline V gene encodes CDR1 MNHEY and CDR2 SVGAGI. The CDR3 region has the DNA TGTGCCAGCAGTTCGGGACAGGGGGTCACCTACAATGAGCAGTTCTTC. Encoded protein: CASSSGQGVTYNEQFF.

The V and J genes are TRBV7-2 and TRBJ2-5; possibly TRBD1 for D (6 bases). This CDR3 has 14 residues. Trimming left V 5 bases short and J 5 bases short, with 15 bases between. Germline V gives CDR1 SGHTA, CDR2 FQGNSA. CDR3 sequence (DNA): TGTGCCAGCAGCCAGGGGACCTGGGGGGAGACCCAGTACTTC. Translating gives CASSQGTWGETQYF.

In this sample, this clonotype turned up a few times. This chain links TRBV18 with TRBJ2-5, with D maybe TRBD2 (7 bases). The CDR3 covers 13 residues. V shed 6 bases and J shed 11 bases, with 19 bases lying between them. CDR1 KGHSH and CDR2 LQKENI come from the germline V gene. The CDR3 coding sequence is TGTGCCAGCTCCCGCGGGGGCATAGAGGGGCAGTACTTC. Translating it yields CASSRGGIEGQYF.

In its sample, this clonotype was seen a few times. The chain is built from TRBV24-1 and TRBJ2-5; 12 positions match TRBD2. The CDR3 contains 15 residues. Trimming took 6 bases from V and 5 from J; bases not matched to a gene: 6. Germline V gene data show CDR1 as KGHDR and CDR2 as SFDVKD. This CDR3 reads CATSTRLAGVETQYF. The CDR3 DNA follows: TGTGCCACCAGTACCAGACTAGCGGGAGTTGAGACCCAGTACTTC.

This clonotype was counted only a few times. The genes are TRBV7-2 and TRBJ2-7; D is perhaps TRBD1 (8 bases). This CDR3 has 18 amino acids. Per germline, CDR1 SGHTA and CDR2 FQGNSA. V lost 1 base to trimming and J lost 5 bases, with 24 bases between them. DNA of the CDR3: TGTGCCAGCAGCTTAGGTCTTGACAGGGGCGGGAGAAGCCACGAGCAGTACTTC. Its protein product is CASSLGLDRGGRSHEQYF.

J is TRBJ2-7 and V is TRBV5-1; tentatively, D is TRBD1 (5 bases). This CDR3 region has 14 residues. V lost 6 bases to trimming and J lost 6 bases, with 19 bases between them. The germline CDR1 and CDR2 sequences are SGHRS and YFSETQ. The CDR3 loop reads CASKGAKSQGEQYF. DNA of the CDR3: TGCGCCAGCAAAGGGGCGAAGTCCCAGGGCGAGCAGTACTTC.

To note about this clonotype: It may be a read error: a sequence one base away is much more abundant. V gene TRBV29-1 combines with J gene TRBJ2-5; D uncertain. The ends were cut back, 5 bases at V and 5 bases at J, with 15 bases in the middle. The V gene's germline CDR1 is SQVTM and CDR2 ANQGSEA. The CDR3 contains 13 residues. CDR3 in DNA: TGCAGCGTTTTACAGAGTTCCCGGGAGACCCAGTACTTC. Its translation is CSVLQSSRETQYF.

This clonotype was seen only a few times. The CDR3 reads CASRTSTGGELFF. CDR3 DNA: TGTGCCAGCAGAACTAGCACGGGCGGGGAGCTGTTTTTT. The V and J genes are TRBV6-2 or TRBV6-3 and TRBJ2-2, with D possibly matching TRBD2 (6 bases). CDR1 and CDR2 (germline): MNHEY, SVGEGT. The V and J ends lost 6 bases and 7 bases respectively, with 12 bases between them. CDR3 size: 13 residues.

This chain connects TRBV7-9 to TRBJ2-1, with 11 bases identical to TRBD1. V lost 1 base and J lost 5; bases outside the gene matches: 1. Per germline, CDR1 SEHNR and CDR2 FQNEAQ (reference sequence). This CDR3 contains 15 residues. The chain's CDR3 is CASSLVGQGDNEQFF. CDR3 DNA sequence: TGTGCCAGCAGCTTAGTGGGACAGGGGGACAATGAGCAGTTCTTC. Full variable domain (missing parts from reference TRBV7-9 and TRBJ2-1): DTGVSQNPRHKITKRGQNVTFRCDPISEHNRLYWYRQTLGQGPEFLTYFQNEAQLEKSRLLSDRFSAERPKGSFSTLEIQRTEQGDSAMYLCASSLVGQGDNEQFFGPGTRLTVL.

With respect to this clonotype: This clone may be a read error of a much larger clone one base away. The rearrangement uses TRBV12-3 or TRBV12-4 and TRBJ2-7; tentatively, D is TRBD2 (6 bases). The V and J ends lost 5 bases and 7 bases respectively, with 15 bases between them. The CDR3 loop spans 13 amino acids. The CDR3 DNA is TGTGCCAGCAGTCTAGGGGAGGTGAATGAGCAGTACTTC. Its protein is CASSLGEVNEQYF.